This T cell receptor (beta chain) was identified during a study of Graves' ophthalmopathy and Graves' hyperthyroidism. Ophthalmopathy absent within 18 months of follow-up marked hyperthyroidism as stable. Each hyperthyroidism patient was newly diagnosed, with under 2 months' duration, and aged 18 to 65. Germline V CDR1 and CDR2: DFQATT, SNEGSKA (reference sequence). The V end lost 3 bases, the J end lost 10 bases, and 13 bases lay between the germline ends. The CDR3 consists of 12 residues. General study findings and limits: Also, most clonotypes expanded in the thyroid above 0.001 frequency appeared in blood.

The authors amplified TCR beta CDR3 regions from RNA transcripts. Amplification began with first-round RT-PCR using HTBI primers, then second-round multiplex PCR was performed. TCRdb reprocessed the multiplex PCR reads with MiXCR, giving one entry per CDR3 protein. The data contain hundreds of thousands of distinct CDR3 sequences, 22% of them singletons. A remark on this clonotype: Its antigen is unidentified.

This TCR was sampled from a woman between 18 and 29 years old with stable Graves' hyperthyroidism. Some clones in this sample may be carry-over from other donors' samples. The sample was peripheral blood. The chain recombines TRBV20-1 with TRBJ2-1; the D is unclear. The CDR3 region is CSASWVESEQFF. CDR3 sequence (DNA): TGCAGTGCTAGTTGGGTGGAAAGCGAGCAGTTCTTC.